The sequence of this TCR beta chain was determined in a study of T cell responses to AZD1222 COVID-19 vaccine. This CDR3 has 13 residues. Per germline, CDR1 WNHNN and CDR2 SYGVQD (reference sequence). V gave up 2 bases and J gave up 0 bases, with 5 bases separating them. Assay: immunoSEQ multiplex PCR; the TCRdb copy retains only in-frame clones and omits some. The repertoire includes 150,000 to 190,000 clones, more than 85% of them detected once, and approximately 1.5% sits in the top ten. The rearrangement links TRBV10-1 to TRBJ2-7; D gene ambiguous. This sequence was found in an adult who received the AZD1222 COVID-19 vaccine. This material consisted of peripheral blood, taken 28 days after the second AZD1222 dose. This chain's CDR3 is CASSEHSSYEQYF. The CDR3 DNA is TGCGCCAGCAGTGAGCACAGCTCCTACGAGCAGTACTTC.